The entry that follows covers one T cell receptor (beta chain) sequence. Its antigen remains unknown. After removal of 9 bases from V and 4 bases from J, the junction contained 8 bases not matched to a gene. CDR1 SGHRS and CDR2 YFSETQ come from the germline V gene. This CDR3 spans 14 amino acids. TCRdb keeps only in-frame clones here, not all; method: immunoSEQ multiplex PCR. The sample records 80,000 to 130,000 clones, approximately 90% being singletons. The data were taken from a study of OX40 agonist ivuxolimab in advanced cancers. Study-level points and caveats: Compared with CD4+, CD8+ T cells on average had more expanded clones. Low normalized T-cell clonal expansion was also seen in some nonresponders.

This specimen was CD4+ or CD8+ T cells sorted from blood, taken in a trial of the OX40 agonist ivuxolimab. This clonotype originated in an adult with an advanced solid tumor such as melanoma, head and neck, liver or kidney cancer. This chain links TRBV5-1 with TRBJ2-2; 8 nucleotides align to TRBD2. This chain's CDR3 is CATWAGGGTGELFF. The CDR3 DNA reads TGCGCCACTTGGGCGGGAGGCGGCACCGGGGAGCTGTTTTTT.